This T cell receptor beta chain was documented in a study of T-cell memory formation after mild COVID-19. Study-level findings and limits: Contracting CD8+ clones were enriched in EMRA, CD4+ mainly in CM and EM.

TCRdb re-called the 5' RACE reads with MiXCR, one entry per CDR3 protein. This table holds 100,000 or so distinct CDR3 sequences, approximately 10% found once. This clonotype was found a few times. Antigen specificity is unknown. Between the trimmed V and J ends, which lost 7 bases and 0 bases, there was a span of 13 bases. CDR3 length equals 15 residues. CDR1 is SEHNR and CDR2 is FQNEAQ in the germline V gene (reference sequence). The receptor's source is a man aged 18 to 30 who had mild COVID-19 (a few samples of this study predate the infection). Cell type and time point are not known. The V call is TRBV7-9, the J call TRBJ1-3; D is undetermined. What was sequenced was PBMCs or a T cell subset sorted from them (not recorded which). CDR3 residues: CASNAGLSSGNTIYF. The CDR3 DNA is TGTGCCAGCAACGCGGGGTTGAGCTCTGGAAACACCATATATTTT.